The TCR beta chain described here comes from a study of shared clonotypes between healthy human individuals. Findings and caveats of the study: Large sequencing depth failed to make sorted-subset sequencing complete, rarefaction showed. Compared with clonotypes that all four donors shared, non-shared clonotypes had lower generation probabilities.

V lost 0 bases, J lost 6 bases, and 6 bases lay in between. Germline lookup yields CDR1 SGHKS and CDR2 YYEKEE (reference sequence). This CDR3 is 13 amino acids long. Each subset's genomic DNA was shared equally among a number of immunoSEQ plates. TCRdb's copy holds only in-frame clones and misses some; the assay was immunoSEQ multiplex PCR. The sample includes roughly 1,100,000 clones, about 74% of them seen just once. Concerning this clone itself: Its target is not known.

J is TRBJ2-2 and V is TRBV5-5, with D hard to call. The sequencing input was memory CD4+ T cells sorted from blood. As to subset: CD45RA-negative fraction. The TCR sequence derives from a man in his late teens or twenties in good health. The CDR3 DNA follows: TGTGCCAGCAGCTTGGGTTCCGCCGGGGAGCTGTTTTTT. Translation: CASSLGSAGELFF.